This entry concerns a single TCR beta chain. The data originate from a study of neoadjuvant anti-PD-1 for oral cavity cancer. Germline CDR1 SEHNR, CDR2 FQNEAQ (reference sequence). The length of the CDR3 is 12 residues. The V end was cut by 0 bases, the J end by 6 bases, with 6 bases between. As for time point: after neoadjuvant nivolumab, at surgical resection. Using immunoSEQ multiplex PCR, the repertoire was profiled, and TCRdb retains in-frame clones only, with some absent. The repertoire consists of 14,000 or so clones, with around 70% occurring once and the leading ten covering about 2.7%. V gene TRBV7-9 combines with J gene TRBJ2-7; D not certain. This TCR came from a person between 40 and 85 years old with oral cavity squamous cell carcinoma. Here the sequenced sample was PBMCs, taken after nivolumab (anti-PD-1) treatment. The DNA for the CDR3 is TGTGCCAGCAGCTTAGCGGACCTCGAGCAGTACTTC. It encodes CASSLADLEQYF.